The 21 T cell receptor beta chains below all came from one sample that was sequenced in a study of CD8+ T cells in alopecia areata. Stated treatment: oral pan-JAK inhibitor, 5-10 mg twice daily. As the sequencing template, cDNA was produced by extracting RNA and reverse transcribing it. Profiled with immunoSEQ multiplex PCR; TCRdb holds only in-frame clones, not every one. The data show about 190,000 clones, more than 55% seen once. The source material was CD4+ T cells sorted from blood, sampled at week 4, from a patient treated with tofacitinib. The receptors derive from a human donor with alopecia areata.

This clone was counted only a few times. The chain's CDR3 is CSVPGTSGSGDTQYF. The CDR3 nucleotides read TGCAGCGTTCCCGGGACTAGCGGGAGTGGGGATACGCAGTATTTT. The chain joins TRBV29-1 to TRBJ2-3; TRBD2 agrees at 14 bases. Germline CDR1 SQVTM, CDR2 ANQGSEA. There are 15 residues in the CDR3. After removal of 5 bases from V and 6 bases from J, the junction contained 7 bases not matched to a gene.

The chain uses TRBV10-3 and TRBJ2-3, with D possibly matching TRBD2 (6 bases). V lost 2 bases and J lost 5, with 11 bases in between. The CDR3 is 14 amino acids. Per the germline V gene, CDR1 is ENHRY and CDR2 is SYGVKD. The CDR3 reads CAISERELGDTQYF. CDR3 nucleotides: TGTGCCATCAGTGAGCGGGAGCTCGGAGATACGCAGTATTTT.

This clone was found once. The gene calls are TRBV27 and TRBJ2-4, with D maybe TRBD1 (5 bases). The germline V and J ends were trimmed by 5 bases and 2 bases, with 22 bases remaining between them. The CDR3 contains 18 residues. Germline CDR1 is MNHEY and CDR2 is SMNVEV (reference sequence). The CDR3, as DNA: TGTGCCAGCAGTCCCCATCTGGGCAGGGCTGAACCCAAAAACATTCAGTACTTC. It is translated as CASSPHLGRAEPKNIQYF.

As concerns this clone: One end of the junction fails to match germline, which may point to a read error. The chain recombines TRBV7-2 with TRBJ2-3, with D possibly TRBD1 on 6 matching bases. From germline, CDR1 is SGHTA and CDR2 FQGNSA. This CDR3 comprises 16 residues. Written as DNA, the CDR3 is TGTGCCAGCAGCGTAGCAAGACCCGCAGGGGCAGATACGCAGTATTTT. It codes for CASSVARPAGADTQYF. The variable domain in full, completed from reference TRBV7-2 and TRBJ2-3, reads GAGVSQSPSNKVTEKGKDVELRCDPISGHTALYWYRQSLGQGLEFLIYFQGNSAPDKSGLPSDRFSAERTGGSVSTLTIQRTQQEDSAVYLCASSVARPAGADTQYFGPGTRLTVL.

The chain links TRBV6-5 to TRBJ2-5; D not certain. Germline CDR1 is MNHEY and CDR2 is SVGAGI. The V gene lost 0 bases and the J gene lost 5 bases, with 7 bases spanning the gap. The CDR3 runs 13 residues. The CDR3 DNA reads TGTGCCAGCAGTTACTCTCTGGGGGAGACCCAGTACTTC. This gives the protein CASSYSLGETQYF.

The V call is TRBV5-1, the J call TRBJ2-5; no clear D. Germline V gene lookup returns CDR1 SGHRS and CDR2 YFSETQ. The CDR3 spans 13 residues. Trimming cost V 3 bases and J 5 bases, with 11 bases left between them. CDR3 nucleotide sequence: TGCGCCAGCAGCTCCGGGTCCTTCGAGACCCAGTACTTC. This sequence encodes CASSSGSFETQYF.

V usage is TRBV9 and J usage is TRBJ1-5, with 7 bases that match TRBD1. Germline CDR1 reads SGDLS; CDR2 reads YYNGEE. The ends lost 4 bases at V and 3 bases at J; junction bases unmatched: 7. The CDR3 is made up of 15 amino acids. CDR3 amino acids: CASSRDTGANQPQHF. Here the CDR3 DNA reads TGTGCCAGCAGCAGGGATACAGGGGCCAATCAGCCCCAGCATTTT.

V usage is TRBV25-1 and J usage is TRBJ2-1; tentatively, D is TRBD2 (6 bases). V gave up 6 bases and J gave up 9 bases, with 12 bases separating them. Germline V gives CDR1 MGHDK, CDR2 SYGVNS. This CDR3 contains 12 residues. CDR3 sequence reads: CASSHWGGEQFF. CDR3 bases: TGTGCCAGCAGCCATTGGGGAGGTGAGCAGTTCTTC.

The V and J genes are TRBV6-5 and TRBJ1-5; possible D gene TRBD1, 5 bases. The CDR3 consists of 14 residues. Trimming removed 6 bases from V and 6 bases from J, with 15 bases in between. Germline values: CDR1 MNHEY, CDR2 SVGAGI. Here the CDR3 reads CASSLNRYGQPQHF. CDR3 sequence (DNA): TGTGCCAGCAGCCTAAACAGGTATGGTCAGCCCCAGCATTTT.

The rearrangement joins TRBV9 to TRBJ1-3, with no clear D. Germline CDR1 and CDR2: SGDLS and YYNGEE. The CDR3 length is 11 residues. Trimming cost V 0 bases and J 7 bases, with 2 bases left between them. The DNA of the CDR3 is TGTGCCAGCAGCGTAGGCAACACCATATATTTT. As protein: CASSVGNTIYF.

The V gene is TRBV4-2, the J gene TRBJ2-3; 8 nucleotides agree with TRBD1. The CDR3 sequence is 16 residues long. Germline CDR1 and CDR2: LGHNA and YNFKEQ. V shed 1 base, J shed 2 bases, and the junction held 5 bases outside the gene matches. CDR3 residues: CASSQGGQAATDTQYF. CDR3 nucleotide sequence: TGTGCCAGCAGCCAAGGGGGACAGGCGGCCACAGATACGCAGTATTTT.

This clone was seen more than once but under ten times. The chain is built from TRBV30 and TRBJ1-2; TRBD1 aligns across 9 bases. Germline V gives CDR1 GTSNPN, CDR2 SVGIG (reference sequence). J was trimmed by 8 bases and V by 3 bases; bases with no gene match: 10. The CDR3 is 14 residues long. The CDR3 DNA follows: TGTGCCTGGAGCGAACGTGGGACAGGGAAAGGCTACACCTTC. Protein: CAWSERGTGKGYTF.

J is TRBJ2-4 and V is TRBV30, with a possible D match to TRBD1 (5 bases). Germline V CDR1 and CDR2: GTSNPN, SVGIG (reference sequence). The CDR3 spans 15 residues. V lost 3 bases, J lost 5 bases, and 17 bases lay in between. DNA for the CDR3: TGTGCCTGGAGCTTCAGGGTCCTGAGGCAAAACATTCAGTACTTC. Residues: CAWSFRVLRQNIQYF.

The CDR3 sequence is CASSQGLAFF. CDR3 nucleotides: TGTGCCAGCAGCCAAGGTTTGGCATTCTTC. This chain joins TRBV7-9 and TRBJ2-1, with D unresolved. CDR1 and CDR2 (germline): SEHNR, FQNEAQ (reference sequence). The CDR3 has 10 residues. V was trimmed by 5 bases and J by 16 bases, leaving 12 bases between them. Complete variable domain (other parts from reference TRBV7-9 and TRBJ2-1): DTGVSQNPRHKITKRGQNVTFRCDPISEHNRLYWYRQTLGQGPEFLTYFQNEAQLEKSRLLSDRFSAERPKGSFSTLEIQRTEQGDSAMYLCASSQGLAFFGPGTRLTVL.

This clone was recorded only once. In DNA form, the CDR3 reads TGTGCCAGCAGCGTAGGGCCGGCTGGGGGGGTCTACGAGCAGTACTTC. Translating gives CASSVGPAGGVYEQYF. The chain uses TRBV9 and TRBJ2-7; 7 bases are a match to TRBD2. The CDR3 is 16 amino acids. Germline-derived CDR1 and CDR2 are SGDLS and YYNGEE. J lost 3 bases, V lost 0 bases, and 9 bases had no gene match.

The rearrangement joins TRBV29-1 to TRBJ2-5, with 12 bases identical to TRBD1. Per the germline V gene, CDR1 is SQVTM and CDR2 is ANQGSEA. Trimming cost V 7 bases and J 4 bases; bases outside gene matches: 7. The CDR3 contains 14 residues. The CDR3 loop reads CSAGTGGGGETQYF. DNA of the CDR3: TGCAGCGCCGGGACAGGGGGCGGAGGAGAGACCCAGTACTTC.

The genes are TRBV11-1 and TRBJ2-1; D gene uncertain. Germline V gene data show CDR1 as SGHAT and CDR2 as FQDESV (reference sequence). V gave up 11 bases and J gave up 7 bases, with 18 bases separating them. There are 13 residues in the CDR3. The CDR3 reads CACAHPRANEQFF. CDR3 DNA: TGTGCCTGCGCGCACCCACGGGCGAATGAGCAGTTCTTC. Combining the CDR3 with reference TRBV11-1 and TRBJ2-1 gives the whole variable domain EAEVAQSPRYKITEKSQAVAFWCDPISGHATLYWYRQILGQGPELLVQFQDESVVDDSQLPKDRFSAERLKGVDSTLKIQPAELGDSAMYLCACAHPRANEQFFGPGTRLTVL.

The gene calls are TRBV7-9 and TRBJ2-4; no reliable D call. Looked up from germline, CDR1 is SEHNR and CDR2 is FQNEAQ (reference sequence). The CDR3 has 12 residues. With 1 base removed from V and 13 bases from J, the gap between germline ends came to 11 bases. The DNA for the CDR3 is TGTGCCAGCAGCTTAGGCCTCTCCCAACAGTACTTC. It translates to CASSLGLSQQYF. Looking up the rest from reference TRBV7-9 and TRBJ2-4 gives the full variable domain: DTGVSQNPRHKITKRGQNVTFRCDPISEHNRLYWYRQTLGQGPEFLTYFQNEAQLEKSRLLSDRFSAERPKGSFSTLEIQRTEQGDSAMYLCASSLGLSQQYFGAGTRLSVL.

This clone has a single count. V and J are TRBV29-1 and TRBJ1-1; 9 positions match TRBD1. The CDR3 consists of 15 residues. Trimming took 3 bases from V and 1 from J; bases not matched to a gene: 6. Germline CDR1 SQVTM, CDR2 ANQGSEA. The CDR3 coding sequence is TGCAGCGTTGAGGGCCCGGGACAGGGGAACACTGAAGCTTTCTTT. It yields the protein CSVEGPGQGNTEAFF.

The V and J genes are TRBV30 and TRBJ1-1, with a tentative D call TRBD1 (5 bases). Trimming removed 8 bases from V and 4 bases from J, with 14 bases in between. CDR1 is GTSNPN, CDR2 SVGIG, per germline (reference sequence). The CDR3 sequence is 12 residues long. This chain's CDR3 is CARQGEGTEAFF. DNA for the CDR3: TGTGCCCGGCAGGGTGAGGGCACTGAAGCTTTCTTT.

This sequence joins TRBV29-1 and TRBJ2-5; D not resolved. Germline-derived CDR1 and CDR2 are SQVTM and ANQGSEA. The CDR3 consists of 8 residues. V lost 7 bases and J lost 9, with 6 bases in between. This CDR3 reads CSGEAQYF. CDR3 DNA: TGCAGCGGCGAGGCCCAGTACTTC.